The T cell receptor (beta chain) under discussion was sequenced for a study of T cells in Graves' hyperthyroidism and ophthalmopathy. Diagnoses rested on clinical symptoms, serum thyroxine and TRAb, thyroid ultrasound and orbital computed tomography. V shed 1 base and J shed 7 bases, with 19 bases lying between them. The CDR3 is made up of 17 amino acids. The germline gives CDR1 SNHLY, CDR2 FYNNEI. TCR beta CDR3 sequences were amplified from RNA transcripts. In the first-round RT-PCR of the TCR CDR3, the HTBI primer set was used. In TCRdb, the multiplex PCR reads were re-called with MiXCR into one record per CDR3 protein. Found here are 350,000 or so distinct CDR3 sequences, 15% to 20% of them singletons; the top ten hold under 55%.

V usage is TRBV2 and J usage is TRBJ2-2; TRBD2 is a possible D gene (6 bases). Sequenced input: blood. The sequence derives from a woman aged 50 to 60 with Graves' hyperthyroidism. CDR3 sequence: CASSEVASGQWGGELFF. The CDR3 nucleotides are TGTGCCAGCAGTGAAGTCGCGAGCGGGCAATGGGGCGGGGAGCTGTTTTTT.